Following are 3 T cell receptor beta chains from one sample sequenced in a study of blood T cell repertoires in COVID-19. Here immunoSEQ multiplex PCR was the method, and the copy in TCRdb shows in-frame clones only, minus some. There are more than 50,000 clones in the sample; more than 75% occur only once, and 50% lies in the top ten. The specimen sequenced was peripheral blood. The source of these receptors is a woman older than 75 with acute or convalescent COVID-19.

This clone appeared a single time. The V and J genes are TRBV19 and TRBJ1-1; D perhaps matches TRBD1 (6 bases). The germline V and J ends were trimmed by 4 bases and 1 base, with 7 bases remaining between them. Germline CDR1 reads LNHDA; CDR2 reads SQIVND (reference sequence). The CDR3 is 13 amino acids. The CDR3 reads CASSTGENTEAFF. CDR3 bases: TGTGCCAGTAGTACAGGGGAGAACACTGAAGCTTTCTTT.

The chain joins TRBV5-4 to TRBJ2-4, with a possible D match to TRBD1 (6 bases). Trimming took off 4 bases at V and 9 bases at J, with 17 bases between the two ends. Looked up from germline, CDR1 is SGHNT and CDR2 is YYREEE (reference sequence). The CDR3 sequence is 14 residues long. The CDR3 bases are TGTGCCAGCAGCCTGCACAGGGTAGGAGGCATTCAGTACTTC. Translation: CASSLHRVGGIQYF.

V and J are TRBV9 and TRBJ1-4; 10 positions match TRBD1. Germline loops: CDR1 SGDLS, CDR2 YYNGEE. J lost 4 bases, V lost 0 bases, and 3 bases had no gene match. The CDR3 runs to 16 residues. CDR3 in DNA: TGTGCCAGCAGCGTAGGAGACAGGGGGCTTAATGAAAAACTGTTTTTT. Its translation is CASSVGDRGLNEKLFF.